This passage covers 18 T cell receptor beta chains from one sample sequenced in a study of naive and memory T cell subsets (dated by TCRdb to 2017 to 2019). The library was obtained by UMI-ligation and nested PCR. Sequenced using an Illumina MiSeq. An equimolar mix of two oligonucleotides covering both TRBC1 and TRBC2 was used as the beta constant-region primer. The ligated cDNA went through four rounds of PCR with nested alpha and beta constant-region primers together with the SP2 primer. TCRdb trimmed the raw reads at Q25, called clones with MiXCR and kept productive beta chains. A single entry per CDR3 protein holds the most common genes and DNA from its merged rows. The sample table holds 100,000 to 150,000 distinct CDR3 sequences, of which 35% to 40% were seen once. 0.8% to 1% of the sample rests with the top ten. Input material: central memory CD4+ T cells from blood. Explained via the paper, the cell subset or site label denotes: central memory, CD45RA- CD27+. The receptors were gathered from a human donor in good health.

There are a few counts of this clonotype. The V call is TRBV28, the J call TRBJ1-2; TRBD1 might be the D (5 bases). Trimming cost V 3 bases and J 8 bases, with 19 bases left between them. The germline CDR1 and CDR2 sequences are MDHEN and SYDVKM. CDR3 length: 15 residues. The CDR3 sequence is CASSFLGPLSYGYTF. DNA for the CDR3: TGTGCCAGCAGTTTTCTGGGGCCCCTTTCCTACGGCTACACCTTC.

A few counts support this clonotype. The junction departs from the called germline gene at one end, perhaps through a read error. The chain employs TRBV7-7 and TRBJ2-3, with D possibly being TRBD2 (5 bases). CDR3 length: 14 residues. Germline CDR1 is SSHAT and CDR2 is FNYEAQ (reference sequence). The CDR3 loop is CASSSGLNRDTQYF. The CDR3 DNA reads TGTGCTAGCAGCTCCGGACTCAACCGGGATACGCAGTATTTT.

The CDR3 loop reads CAAGLRQETQYF. CDR3 coding DNA: TGTGCCGCGGGCCTACGACAAGAGACCCAGTACTTC. J is TRBJ2-5 and V is TRBV28; possibly TRBD2 for D (5 bases). Trimming shortened V by 11 bases and J by 2 bases, and 12 bases separated the two germline ends. The CDR3 consists of 12 residues. The germline gives CDR1 MDHEN, CDR2 SYDVKM.

This clonotype was seen only a few times. The V and J genes are TRBV28 and TRBJ2-1, with 10 nucleotides matching TRBD2. This CDR3 is 15 amino acids long. The V segment lost 4 bases and the J segment 7 bases; nucleotides outside the gene matches: 7. Germline V gene lookup returns CDR1 MDHEN and CDR2 SYDVKM. CDR3 sequence (DNA): TGTGCCAGCAGTTCCAGCGGGAGGGCCAGGAATGAGCAGTTCTTC. Its protein is CASSSSGRARNEQFF.

The CDR3 is CSARGATNEKLFF. CDR3 nucleotide sequence: TGCAGTGCTAGGGGAGCAACTAATGAAAAACTGTTTTTT. The rearrangement links TRBV20-1 to TRBJ1-4; no reliable D call. The CDR3 runs 13 residues. CDR1 is DFQATT and CDR2 is SNEGSKA in the germline V gene (reference sequence). The V end was cut by 3 bases, the J end by 0 bases, with 5 bases between.

The chain joins TRBV7-2 to TRBJ2-2, with D possibly being TRBD1 (6 bases). There are 15 residues in the CDR3. Trimming left V 5 bases short and J 6 bases short, with 16 bases between. Looked up from germline, CDR1 is SGHTA and CDR2 is FQGNSA. CDR3 sequence: CASSILQGGPGELFF. CDR3 DNA: TGTGCCAGCAGCATACTACAGGGTGGGCCCGGGGAGCTGTTTTTT.

This clonotype was picked up a small number of times. J is TRBJ1-2 and V is TRBV14; tentatively, D is TRBD1 (6 bases). Deletions cut 4 bases from V and 0 bases from J, with 12 bases between. CDR3 length equals 15 residues. Germline CDR1 is SGHDN and CDR2 is FVKESK. CDR3 sequence: CASSRLGQSNYGYTF. DNA of the CDR3: TGTGCCAGCAGCCGCCTAGGACAGTCTAACTATGGCTACACCTTC.

V gene TRBV11-2 combines with J gene TRBJ2-7; 11 bases fit TRBD1. Germline CDR1 and CDR2: SGHAT and FQNNGV. The J segment lost 4 bases and the V segment lost 5 bases, leaving 4 bases of the junction unmatched. The CDR3 spans 14 residues. The CDR3 sequence is CASSPDRGLYEQYF. CDR3 sequence (DNA): TGTGCCAGCAGCCCGGACAGGGGGCTGTACGAGCAGTACTTC.

The CDR3 region has the DNA TGCAGTGCTAGAGTACTAGCGGGTTACGAGCAGTACTTC. Translated: CSARVLAGYEQYF. The chain joins TRBV20-1 to TRBJ2-7; 9 bases line up with TRBD2. CDR3 length: 13 amino acids. In germline, CDR1 is DFQATT, CDR2 SNEGSKA (reference sequence). The junction had 2 bases not matched to a gene; V was cut back by 1 base and J by 4 bases.

The J gene is TRBJ2-1, the V gene TRBV19; D is uncertain. Trimming took 6 bases from V and 0 from J, leaving 9 bases between them. This CDR3 contains 14 residues. Germline V gene sequence: CDR1 LNHDA, CDR2 SQIVND (reference sequence). The CDR3 sequence is CASRGDTSYNEQFF. The DNA for the CDR3 is TGTGCCAGTAGAGGAGATACCTCCTACAATGAGCAGTTCTTC.

This clonotype was recorded only once. This CDR3 reads CASSSGQGPNQPQHF. In nucleotides, the CDR3 is TGTGCCAGCAGTTCTGGACAGGGACCCAATCAGCCCCAGCATTTT. The chain joins TRBV6-2 or TRBV6-3 to TRBJ1-5; 8 nucleotides match TRBD1. CDR1 is MNHEY and CDR2 is SVGEGT in the germline V gene. Losses at the gene ends were 4 bases for V and 3 bases for J; bases not matched to a gene: 5. This CDR3 is 15 amino acids long.

This clonotype was seen just once. The chain is built from TRBV20-1 and TRBJ2-3; 12 bases match TRBD2. The CDR3 runs 15 residues. The V segment lost 4 bases and the J segment 4 bases; nucleotides outside the gene matches: 6. CDR1 and CDR2 (germline): DFQATT, SNEGSKA (reference sequence). CDR3 DNA sequence: TGCAGTGCTATAAAACTAGCGGGAGGTTCAGATACGCAGTATTTT. Translated, it gives CSAIKLAGGSDTQYF.

This clonotype occurred a few times. The chain combines TRBV7-2 with TRBJ1-1; D gene unclear. Trimming left V 4 bases short and J 2 bases short, with 8 bases between. Germline CDR1 is SGHTA and CDR2 is FQGNSA. The CDR3 has 13 amino acids. Here the CDR3 DNA reads TGTGCCAGCAGCTCCGGACCAAACACTGAAGCTTTCTTT. Translated: CASSSGPNTEAFF.

The chain links TRBV12-3 or TRBV12-4 to TRBJ2-5; D is ambiguous. CDR3 length equals 13 residues. V lost 2 bases to trimming and J lost 2 bases, with 6 bases between them. The CDR3 region is CASSLHLQETQYF. CDR3 DNA sequence: TGTGCCAGCAGTTTACATCTTCAAGAGACCCAGTACTTC.

The chain employs TRBV28 and TRBJ2-3, with TRBD2 identical over 10 bases. The CDR3 has 16 amino acids. Trimming cost V 3 bases and J 5 bases; bases outside gene matches: 8. The germline gives CDR1 MDHEN, CDR2 SYDVKM. The CDR3 here is CASSFGLAGAVDTQYF. The CDR3 DNA follows: TGTGCCAGCAGTTTTGGGCTAGCGGGAGCGGTAGATACGCAGTATTTT.

This clonotype was seen a handful of times. The chain is built from TRBV30 and TRBJ1-1; D is unclear. CDR3 length: 14 amino acids. CDR1 and CDR2 from the germline V gene are GTSNPN and SVGIG (reference sequence). With 0 bases removed from V and 0 bases from J, the gap between germline ends came to 8 bases. CDR3 bases: TGTGCCTGGAGTGTAGGACGCCTGAACACTGAAGCTTTCTTT. It specifies CAWSVGRLNTEAFF.

The chain recombines TRBV9 with TRBJ2-1, with 8 bases identical to TRBD1. The germline V gene encodes CDR1 SGDLS and CDR2 YYNGEE. V lost 4 bases, J lost 8 bases, and 8 bases stayed unmatched. The CDR3 is 14 amino acids. CDR3 residues: CASSSSYRGDEQFF. For the CDR3, the DNA is TGTGCCAGCAGCTCCAGTTACAGGGGGGATGAGCAGTTCTTC.

This clonotype showed up many times. This chain joins TRBV29-1 and TRBJ2-7, with 10 bases matching TRBD1. V dropped 2 bases and J dropped 7; count of bases not matched to a gene: 11. Germline V gene data show CDR1 as SQVTM and CDR2 as ANQGSEA. This CDR3 spans 15 amino acids. The CDR3 DNA sequence: TGCAGCGTTGAATTTGCGGACAGGGGGGATCGGGAGCAGTACTTC. Translation gives CSVEFADRGDREQYF.